What follows is one T cell receptor beta chain and its context. The CDR3 extends over 19 amino acids. Per the germline V gene, CDR1 is GTSNPN and CDR2 is SVGIG (reference sequence). V was pared by 0 bases and J by 1 base, with 11 bases of the junction left unmatched. The authors reverse transcribed roughly 0.5 to 1 ug RNA with random hexamers. Amplification of the TCR beta CDR3 was carried out by immunoSEQ multiplex PCR, which spanned a total of 54 Vbeta and 13 Jbeta segments. MiXCR was run by TCRdb on the immunoSEQ multiplex PCR reads, yielding one entry per CDR3 protein. The profile shows under 200,000 distinct CDR3 sequences, approximately 94% of them singletons. This sample was included in a study of CD8 T cells in Susac syndrome.

Sequenced: CD4+ T cells from PBMCs. This receptor was taken from a human donor with Susac syndrome. This chain links TRBV30 with TRBJ1-6, with TRBD1 matching over 8 bases. This chain's CDR3 is CAWSVRAGGLSSYNSPLHF. For the CDR3, the DNA is TGTGCCTGGAGTGTGAGGGCAGGGGGCCTTAGTTCCTATAATTCACCCCTCCACTTT.